This T cell receptor (beta chain) was sequenced for a study of blood T cell repertoires in COVID-19. Sequencing was performed with immunoSEQ multiplex PCR; in TCRdb, only in-frame clones are kept and a portion is missing. Among about 74,000 clones listed, about 86% were seen once. V gave up 0 bases and J gave up 6 bases, with 17 bases separating them. Germline CDR1 MNHEY, CDR2 SVGEGT. The CDR3 has 16 amino acids. This receptor was taken from an elderly woman with active or convalescent COVID-19. The chain links TRBV6-2 or TRBV6-3 to TRBJ1-2, with D possibly being TRBD1 (5 bases). Specimen: peripheral blood. The CDR3: CASSYSTTEAPHGYTF. The CDR3 DNA is TGTGCCAGCAGTTACTCGACGACAGAAGCCCCCCATGGCTACACCTTC.